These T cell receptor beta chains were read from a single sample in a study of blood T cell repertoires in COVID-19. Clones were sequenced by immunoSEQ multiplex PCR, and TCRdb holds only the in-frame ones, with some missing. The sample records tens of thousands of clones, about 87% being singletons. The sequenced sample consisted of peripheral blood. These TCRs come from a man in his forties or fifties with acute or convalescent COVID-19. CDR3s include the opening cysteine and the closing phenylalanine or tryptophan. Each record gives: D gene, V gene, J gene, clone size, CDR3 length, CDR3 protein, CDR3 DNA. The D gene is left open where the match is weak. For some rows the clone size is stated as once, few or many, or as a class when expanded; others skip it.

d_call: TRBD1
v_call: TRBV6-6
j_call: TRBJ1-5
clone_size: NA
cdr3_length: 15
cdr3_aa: CASIQSQDRRQPQHF
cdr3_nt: TGTGCCAGTATCCAATCCCAGGACAGGAGGCAGCCCCAGCATTTT

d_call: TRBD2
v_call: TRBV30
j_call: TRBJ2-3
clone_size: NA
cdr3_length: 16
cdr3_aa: CAWRVTWGGSTDTQYF
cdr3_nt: TGTGCCTGGAGGGTAACTTGGGGGGGTAGCACAGATACGCAGTATTTT

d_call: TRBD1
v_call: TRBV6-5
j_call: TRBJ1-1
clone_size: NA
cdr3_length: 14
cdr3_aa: CATGTGSMNTEAFF
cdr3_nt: TGTGCCACAGGGACAGGGTCCATGAACACTGAAGCTTTCTTT

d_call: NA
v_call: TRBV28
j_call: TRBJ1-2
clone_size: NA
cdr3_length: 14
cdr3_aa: CASRTMDTYYGYTF
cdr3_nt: TGTGCCAGCAGGACCATGGACACCTACTATGGCTACACCTTC

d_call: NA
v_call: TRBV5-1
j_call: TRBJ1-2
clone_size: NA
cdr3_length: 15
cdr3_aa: CASSFGGDPDYGYTF
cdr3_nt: TGCGCCAGCAGCTTTGGAGGGGATCCGGACTATGGCTACACCTTC

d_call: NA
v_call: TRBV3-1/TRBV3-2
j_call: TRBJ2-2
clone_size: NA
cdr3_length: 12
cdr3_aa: CASSQDRGELFF
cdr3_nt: TGTGCCAGCAGCCAAGATCGCGGGGAGCTGTTTTTT

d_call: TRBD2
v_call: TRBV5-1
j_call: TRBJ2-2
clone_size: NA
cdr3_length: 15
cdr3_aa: CASSLKRDPTGELFF
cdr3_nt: TGCGCCAGCAGCTTGAAGCGGGACCCTACCGGGGAGCTGTTTTTT

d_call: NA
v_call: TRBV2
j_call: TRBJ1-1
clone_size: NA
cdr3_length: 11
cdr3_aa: CASNRGYGAFF
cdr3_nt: TGTGCCAGCAATAGGGGGTACGGCGCTTTCTTT

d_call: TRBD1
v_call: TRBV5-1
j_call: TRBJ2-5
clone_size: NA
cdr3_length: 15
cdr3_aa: CASSLDWDSQETQYF
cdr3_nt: TGCGCCAGCAGCTTGGACTGGGACAGCCAAGAGACCCAGTACTTC

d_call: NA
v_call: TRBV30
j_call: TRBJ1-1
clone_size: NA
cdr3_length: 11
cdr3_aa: CAWRPRYEAFF
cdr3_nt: TGTGCCTGGAGGCCCAGGTATGAAGCTTTCTTT

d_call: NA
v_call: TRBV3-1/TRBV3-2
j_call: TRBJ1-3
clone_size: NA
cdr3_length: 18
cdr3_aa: CASSQGNWGAFPGNTIYF
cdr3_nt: TGTGCCAGCAGCCAAGGTAACTGGGGCGCCTTTCCTGGAAACACCATATATTTT

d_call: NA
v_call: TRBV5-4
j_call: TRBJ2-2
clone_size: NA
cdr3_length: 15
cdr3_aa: CASSLDPKNTGELFF
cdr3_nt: TGTGCCAGCAGCTTGGATCCCAAAAACACCGGGGAGCTGTTTTTT

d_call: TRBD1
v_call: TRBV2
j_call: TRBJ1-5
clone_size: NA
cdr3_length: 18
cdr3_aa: CASSGLGTGMVGNQPQHF
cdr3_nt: TGTGCCAGCAGCGGGTTAGGGACAGGGATGGTTGGCAATCAGCCCCAGCATTTT

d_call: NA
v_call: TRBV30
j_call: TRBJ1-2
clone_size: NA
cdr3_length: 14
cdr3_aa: CAWSVRGTRGGYTF
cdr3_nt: TGTGCCTGGAGTGTTCGCGGGACTCGTGGTGGCTACACCTTC

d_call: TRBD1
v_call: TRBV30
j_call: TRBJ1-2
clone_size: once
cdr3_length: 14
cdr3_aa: CAWTTSGGYYGHTF
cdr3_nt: TGTGCCTGGACCACGTCAGGGGGATACTATGGCCACACCTTC

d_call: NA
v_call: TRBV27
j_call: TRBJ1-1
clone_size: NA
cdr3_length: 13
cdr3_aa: CASSYRASNEAFF
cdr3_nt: TGTGCCAGCAGCTACAGGGCTTCGAATGAAGCTTTCTTT

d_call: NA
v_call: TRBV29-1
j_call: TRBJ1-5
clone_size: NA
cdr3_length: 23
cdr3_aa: CSVYNVEFKKGEVKIASNQPQHF
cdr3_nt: TGCAGCGTTTACAACGTTGAGTTTAAAAAGGGAGAGGTAAAAATCGCAAGCAATCAGCCCCAGCATTTT

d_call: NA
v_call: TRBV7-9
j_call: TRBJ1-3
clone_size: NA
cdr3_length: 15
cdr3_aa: CASSLGANSGNTIYF
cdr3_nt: TGTGCCAGCAGCTTAGGCGCTAACTCTGGAAACACCATATATTTT

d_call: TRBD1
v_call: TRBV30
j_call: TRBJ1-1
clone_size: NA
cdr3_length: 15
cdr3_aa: CASNIRTGRNTEAFF
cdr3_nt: TGTGCCTCCAACATAAGGACAGGTAGAAACACTGAAGCTTTCTTT

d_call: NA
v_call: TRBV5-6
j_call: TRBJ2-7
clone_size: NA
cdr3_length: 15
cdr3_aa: CASSLAWRRSYEQYF
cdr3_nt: TGTGCCAGCAGCTTGGCGTGGCGGAGATCCTACGAGCAGTACTTC

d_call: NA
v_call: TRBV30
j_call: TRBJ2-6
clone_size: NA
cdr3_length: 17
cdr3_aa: CAWTERSFSSGANVLTF
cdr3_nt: TGTGCCTGGACGGAGCGGTCTTTTAGCTCTGGGGCCAACGTCCTGACTTTC

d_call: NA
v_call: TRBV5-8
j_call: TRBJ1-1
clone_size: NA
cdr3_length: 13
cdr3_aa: CASSLLASAKAFF
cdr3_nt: TGTGCCAGCAGCTTGTTGGCCAGCGCCAAAGCTTTCTTT

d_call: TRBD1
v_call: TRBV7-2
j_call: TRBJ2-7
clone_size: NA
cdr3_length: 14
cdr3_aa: CASSRDRGDYEQYF
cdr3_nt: TGTGCCAGCAGCCGGGACAGGGGAGACTACGAGCAGTACTTC

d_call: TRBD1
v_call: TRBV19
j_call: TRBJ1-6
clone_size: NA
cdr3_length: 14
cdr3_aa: CASSTGQGVSPLHF
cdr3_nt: TGTGCCAGTAGTACCGGACAGGGAGTTTCACCCCTCCACTTT

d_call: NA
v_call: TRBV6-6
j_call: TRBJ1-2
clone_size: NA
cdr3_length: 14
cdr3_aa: CASSPHPQDYGYTF
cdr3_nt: TGTGCCAGCAGTCCCCACCCTCAGGACTATGGCTACACCTTC

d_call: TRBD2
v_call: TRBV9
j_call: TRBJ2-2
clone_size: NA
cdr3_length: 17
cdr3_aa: CASSSPSGGANSGELFF
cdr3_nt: TGTGCCAGCAGTTCCCCTAGCGGGGGGGCCAACAGCGGGGAGCTGTTTTTT

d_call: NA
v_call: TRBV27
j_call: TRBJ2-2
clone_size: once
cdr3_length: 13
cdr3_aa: CASSHSPTGELFF
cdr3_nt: TGTGCCAGCAGTCACAGCCCCACCGGGGAGCTGTTTTTT

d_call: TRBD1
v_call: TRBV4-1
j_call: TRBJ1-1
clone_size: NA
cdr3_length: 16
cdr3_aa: CASSQDRTGRDTEAFF
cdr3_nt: TGCGCCAGCAGCCAAGACCGGACAGGGAGGGACACTGAAGCTTTCTTT

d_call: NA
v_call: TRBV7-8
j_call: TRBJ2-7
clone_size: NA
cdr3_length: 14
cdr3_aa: CASSLGQSSYEQYF
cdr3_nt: TGTGCCAGCAGCCTAGGACAAAGCTCCTACGAGCAGTACTTC

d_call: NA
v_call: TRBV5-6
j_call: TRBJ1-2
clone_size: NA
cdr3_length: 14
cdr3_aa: CASTPAGGGYGYTF
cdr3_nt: TGTGCCAGCACCCCCGCGGGGGGGGGCTATGGCTACACCTTC

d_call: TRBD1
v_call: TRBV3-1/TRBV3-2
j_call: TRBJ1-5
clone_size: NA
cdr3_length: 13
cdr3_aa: CASGGQGTQPQHF
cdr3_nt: TGTGCCAGCGGTGGACAGGGGACTCAGCCCCAGCATTTT

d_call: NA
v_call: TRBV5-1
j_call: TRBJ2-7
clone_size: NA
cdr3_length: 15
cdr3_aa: CASSLVAGPSYEQYF
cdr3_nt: TGCGCCAGCAGCTTGGTGGCGGGCCCCTCCTACGAGCAGTACTTC

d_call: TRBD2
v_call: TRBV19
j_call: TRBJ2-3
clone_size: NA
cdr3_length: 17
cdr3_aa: CASSIELSGGFTDTQYF
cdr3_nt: TGTGCCAGTAGTATAGAGCTAAGCGGGGGCTTCACAGATACGCAGTATTTT

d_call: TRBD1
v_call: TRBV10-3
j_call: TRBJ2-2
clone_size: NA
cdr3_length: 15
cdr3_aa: CAISPGQGSPGELFF
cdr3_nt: TGTGCCATCAGCCCGGGACAGGGGAGCCCCGGGGAGCTGTTTTTT

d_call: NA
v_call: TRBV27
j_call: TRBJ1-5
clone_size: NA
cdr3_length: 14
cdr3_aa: CASSSPGANQPQHF
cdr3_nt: TGTGCCAGCAGTTCCCCAGGGGCCAATCAGCCCCAGCATTTT

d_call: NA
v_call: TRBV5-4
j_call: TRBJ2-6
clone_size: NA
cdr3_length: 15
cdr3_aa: CASSLPVSGANVLTF
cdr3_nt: TGTGCCAGCAGCTTGCCTGTCTCTGGGGCCAACGTCCTGACTTTC

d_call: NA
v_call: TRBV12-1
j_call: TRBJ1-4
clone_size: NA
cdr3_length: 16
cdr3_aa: CASSPWTGETNEKLFF
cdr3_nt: TGTGCCAGCAGCCCGTGGACAGGGGAGACTAATGAAAAACTGTTTTTT

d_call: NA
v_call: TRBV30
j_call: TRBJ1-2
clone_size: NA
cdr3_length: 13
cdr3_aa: CAWSVGANGGYTF
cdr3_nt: TGTGCCTGGAGTGTAGGGGCCAACGGTGGCTACACCTTC

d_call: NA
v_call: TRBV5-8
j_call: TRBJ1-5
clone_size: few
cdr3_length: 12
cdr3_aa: CASSGANQPQHF
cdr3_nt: TGTGCCAGCAGCGGAGCTAATCAGCCCCAGCATTTT

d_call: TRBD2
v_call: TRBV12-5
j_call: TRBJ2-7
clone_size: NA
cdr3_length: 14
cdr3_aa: CASGLTSGDYEQYF
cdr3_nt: TGTGCTAGTGGTTTGACTAGCGGGGATTACGAGCAGTACTTC

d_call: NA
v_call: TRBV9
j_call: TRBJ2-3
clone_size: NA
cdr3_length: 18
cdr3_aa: CASSVGGRQVWVTDTQYF
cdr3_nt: TGTGCCAGCAGCGTAGGTGGAAGGCAGGTATGGGTGACAGATACGCAGTATTTT

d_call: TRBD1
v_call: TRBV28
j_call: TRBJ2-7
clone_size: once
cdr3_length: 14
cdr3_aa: CASSRTGKGYEQYF
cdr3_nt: TGTGCCAGCAGCCGGACAGGGAAGGGTTACGAGCAGTACTTC

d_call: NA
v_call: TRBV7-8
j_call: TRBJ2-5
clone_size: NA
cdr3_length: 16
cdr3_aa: CASSLIGAGLQETQYF
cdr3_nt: TGTGCCAGCAGCTTAATAGGCGCGGGGCTCCAAGAGACCCAGTACTTC

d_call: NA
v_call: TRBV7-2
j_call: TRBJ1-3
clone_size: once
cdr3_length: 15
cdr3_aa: CASSLGPGPGNTIYF
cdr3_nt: TGTGCCAGCAGCTTAGGGCCAGGGCCTGGAAACACCATATATTTT

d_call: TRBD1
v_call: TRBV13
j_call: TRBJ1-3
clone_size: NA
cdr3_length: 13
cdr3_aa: CASNNRGGNTIYF
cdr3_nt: TGTGCCAGCAACAACAGGGGTGGAAACACCATATATTTT